This TCR beta chain stems from a study of identical twins. Study-wide points: Cross-sectional statistical analysis was relied on for the conclusions, without the same donors being followed.

From germline, CDR1 is KGHSH and CDR2 LQKENI. The CDR3 loop spans 15 amino acids. Trimming took 2 bases from V and 1 from J, leaving 11 bases between them. On this clonotype itself: Antigen unknown.

TCRdb fed the 5' RACE reads into MiXCR, producing one record per CDR3 protein. The sample lists some 1,700,000 distinct CDR3 sequences; more than 30% were seen once. This TCR was recovered from a newborn girl in good health. The chain is built from TRBV18 and TRBJ2-5; D unclear. Sequenced material: cord blood. The CDR3 region has the DNA TGTGCCAGCTCACCATACAGAGAGGCCCAAGAGACCCAGTACTTC. As protein: CASSPYREAQETQYF.